This TCR beta chain was documented in a study of blood T cell repertoires in COVID-19. For the study at large: The United States, Italy and Spain supplied acute and convalescent COVID-19 samples. PBMCs, B-cell-depleted T cells, or T cells provided the cDNA or gDNA that made up the material.

CDR1 and CDR2 from the germline V gene are ENHRY and SYGVKD. CDR3 length: 15 amino acids. The V and J ends lost 6 bases and 0 bases respectively, with 12 bases between them. As processed by the authors: Reference gene primer amplification yielded estimated nucleated cell counts. Using immunoSEQ multiplex PCR, the repertoire was profiled, and TCRdb retains in-frame clones only, with some absent. V, J and clone size derive from that table, while D and trimming were established from the DNA sequence. The sample lists about 270,000 clones; about 89% were seen once. Source material: peripheral blood. This chain uses TRBV10-3 with TRBJ1-3, with D perhaps TRBD1 (6 bases). This sequence originates from a man aged 35-49 years with active or convalescent COVID-19. The CDR3 protein is CAIRGAIDSGNTIYF. The DNA of the CDR3 is TGTGCCATCAGGGGGGCGATAGACTCTGGAAACACCATATATTTT.